Detailed here is one T cell receptor (beta chain). Its specificity is unknown. Use of 60 Vbeta and 13 Jbeta primers characterized the PCR. Here immunoSEQ multiplex PCR was the method, and the copy in TCRdb shows in-frame clones only, minus some. The repertoire holds 140,000 or so clones, with around 90% as singletons. This sample stems from a study of cytomegalovirus exposure and HLA in healthy donors. Background on the study: In an earlier analysis, 117 million unique TCR beta sequences were found from about 190 million T cells. Whole-study findings and limits: A later analysis showed HLA-associated TCR beta chains outstripping equally common others in clonal expansion. Per published accounts, TCR beta sequences correctly predicted the HLA-A and HLA-B alleles of most subjects. Analyzed later, most CMV-associated TCR beta chains appeared HLA-restricted.

The CDR3 has 16 amino acids. Germline values: CDR1 SQVTM, CDR2 ANQGSEA. Sequencing input: PBMCs. This sequence joins TRBV29-1 and TRBJ2-1; the match to TRBD2 covers 10 bases. The sequence came from a woman aged 40 to 50 in good health and CMV-seronegative. CDR3 residues: CAKMGRVAGGRGEQFF. The CDR3 DNA is TGCGCCAAGATGGGGAGAGTAGCGGGAGGAAGGGGTGAGCAGTTCTTC.